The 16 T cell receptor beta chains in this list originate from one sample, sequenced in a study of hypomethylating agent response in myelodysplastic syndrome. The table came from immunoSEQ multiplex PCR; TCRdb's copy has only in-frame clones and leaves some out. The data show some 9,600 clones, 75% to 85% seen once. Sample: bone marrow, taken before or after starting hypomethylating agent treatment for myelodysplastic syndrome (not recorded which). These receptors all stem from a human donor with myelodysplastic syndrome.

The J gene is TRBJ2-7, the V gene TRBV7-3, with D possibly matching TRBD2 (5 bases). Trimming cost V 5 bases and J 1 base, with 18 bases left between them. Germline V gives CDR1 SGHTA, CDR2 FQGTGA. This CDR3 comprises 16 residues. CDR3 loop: CASSEPTVRGSYEQYF. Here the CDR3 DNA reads TGTGCCAGCAGCGAACCGACCGTTCGAGGGTCCTACGAGCAGTACTTC.

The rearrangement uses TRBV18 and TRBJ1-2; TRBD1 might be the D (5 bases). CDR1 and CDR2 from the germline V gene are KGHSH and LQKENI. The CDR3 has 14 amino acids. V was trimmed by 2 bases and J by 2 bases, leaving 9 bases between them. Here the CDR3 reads CASSPGTENYGYTF. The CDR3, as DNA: TGTGCCAGCTCACCAGGGACGGAGAACTATGGCTACACCTTC. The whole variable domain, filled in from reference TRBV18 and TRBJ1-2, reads NAGVMQNPRHLVRRRGQEARLRCSPMKGHSHVYWYRQLPEEGLKFMVYLQKENIIDESGMPKERFSAEFPKEGPSILRIQQVVRGDSAAYFCASSPGTENYGYTFGSGTRLTVV.

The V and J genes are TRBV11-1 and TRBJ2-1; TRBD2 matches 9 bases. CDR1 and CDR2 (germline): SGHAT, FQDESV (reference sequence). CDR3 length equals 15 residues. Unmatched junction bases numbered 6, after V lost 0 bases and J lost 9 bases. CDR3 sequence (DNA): TGTGCCAGCAGCTTAGCGGCGGGAGGGCCGTTTGAGCAGTTCTTC. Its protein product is CASSLAAGGPFEQFF.

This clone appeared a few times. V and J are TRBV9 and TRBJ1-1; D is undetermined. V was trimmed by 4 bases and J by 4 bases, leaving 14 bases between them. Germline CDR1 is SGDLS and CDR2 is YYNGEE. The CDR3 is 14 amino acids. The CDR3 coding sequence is TGTGCCAGCAGCCCAGCGGGCGGAAGCACTGAAGCTTTCTTT. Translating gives CASSPAGGSTEAFF.

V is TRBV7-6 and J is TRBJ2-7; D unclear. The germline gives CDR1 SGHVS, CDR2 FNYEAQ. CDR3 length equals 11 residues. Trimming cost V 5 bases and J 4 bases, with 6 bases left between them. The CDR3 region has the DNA TGTGCCAGCAGCCCGGGTTACGAGCAGTACTTC. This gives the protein CASSPGYEQYF.

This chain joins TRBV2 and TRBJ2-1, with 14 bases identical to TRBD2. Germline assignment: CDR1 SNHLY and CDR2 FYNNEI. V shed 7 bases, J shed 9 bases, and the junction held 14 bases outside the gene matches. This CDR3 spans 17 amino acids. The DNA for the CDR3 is TGTGCCAGCACCCCCGGTGGAGGGACTAGCGGGGGCGGTGAGCAGTTCTTC. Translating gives CASTPGGGTSGGGEQFF.

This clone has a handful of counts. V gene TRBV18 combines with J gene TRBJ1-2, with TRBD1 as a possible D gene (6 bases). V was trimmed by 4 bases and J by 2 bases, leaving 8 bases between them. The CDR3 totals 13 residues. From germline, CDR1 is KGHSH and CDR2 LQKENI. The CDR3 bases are TGTGCCAGCTCACTGCAGGGGAACTATGGCTACACCTTC. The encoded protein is CASSLQGNYGYTF.

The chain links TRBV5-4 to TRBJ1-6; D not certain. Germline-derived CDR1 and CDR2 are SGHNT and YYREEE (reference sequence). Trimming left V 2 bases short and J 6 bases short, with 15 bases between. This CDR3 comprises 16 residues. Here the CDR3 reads CASSLPRPSGNSPLHF. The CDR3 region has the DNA TGTGCCAGCAGCTTACCAAGACCTAGCGGTAATTCACCCCTCCACTTT.

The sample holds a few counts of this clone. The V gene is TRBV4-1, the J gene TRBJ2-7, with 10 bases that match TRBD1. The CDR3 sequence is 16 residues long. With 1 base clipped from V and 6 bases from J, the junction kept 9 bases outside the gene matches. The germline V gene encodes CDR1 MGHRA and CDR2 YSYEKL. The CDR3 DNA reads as TGCGCCAGCAGCCAAGGACCGGGACAGGGGATTTCCGAGCAGTACTTC. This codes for CASSQGPGQGISEQYF.

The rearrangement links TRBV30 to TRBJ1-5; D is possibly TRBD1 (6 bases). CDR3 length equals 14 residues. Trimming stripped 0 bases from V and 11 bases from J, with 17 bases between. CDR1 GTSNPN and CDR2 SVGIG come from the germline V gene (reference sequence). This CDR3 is CAWSVARGISTQHF. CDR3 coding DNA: TGTGCCTGGAGTGTGGCCAGGGGTATCAGTACCCAGCATTTT. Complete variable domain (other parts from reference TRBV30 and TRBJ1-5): SQTIHQWPATLVQPVGSPLSLECTVEGTSNPNLYWYRQAAGRGLQLLFYSVGIGQISSEVPQNLSASRPQDRQFILSSKKLLLSDSGFYLCAWSVARGISTQHFGDGTRLSIL.

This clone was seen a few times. This chain's CDR3 is CASSQDRRGLSYNEQFF. The DNA for the CDR3 is TGCGCCAGCAGCCAAGATCGTCGGGGACTATCCTACAATGAGCAGTTCTTC. This sequence joins TRBV4-1 and TRBJ2-1; TRBD2 matches at 7 bases. The germline V gene has CDR1 MGHRA and CDR2 YSYEKL. The CDR3 has 17 residues. Germline trimming cut 0 bases from V and 1 base from J; bases unmatched to any gene: 6.

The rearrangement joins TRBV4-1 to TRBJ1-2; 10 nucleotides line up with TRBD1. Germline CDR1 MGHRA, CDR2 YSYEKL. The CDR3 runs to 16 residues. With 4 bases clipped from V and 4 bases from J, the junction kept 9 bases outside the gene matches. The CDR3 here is CASSPKMDRGFYGYTF. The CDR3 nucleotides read TGCGCCAGCAGCCCCAAGATGGACAGGGGGTTCTATGGCTACACCTTC.

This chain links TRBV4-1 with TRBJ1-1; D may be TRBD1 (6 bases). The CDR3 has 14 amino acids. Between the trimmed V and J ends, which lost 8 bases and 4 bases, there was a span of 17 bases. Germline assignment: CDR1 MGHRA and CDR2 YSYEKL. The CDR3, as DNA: TGCGCCAGCGGCCGGGACACGGGATCCACTGAAGCTTTCTTT. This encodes CASGRDTGSTEAFF.

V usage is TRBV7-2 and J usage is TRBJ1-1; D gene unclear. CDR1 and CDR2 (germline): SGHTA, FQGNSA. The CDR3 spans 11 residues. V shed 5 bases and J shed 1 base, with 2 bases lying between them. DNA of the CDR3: TGTGCCAGCAGCCAGAACACTGAAGCTTTCTTT. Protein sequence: CASSQNTEAFF. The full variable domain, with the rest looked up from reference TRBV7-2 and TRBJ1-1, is GAGVSQSPSNKVTEKGKDVELRCDPISGHTALYWYRQSLGQGLEFLIYFQGNSAPDKSGLPSDRFSAERTGGSVSTLTIQRTQQEDSAVYLCASSQNTEAFFGQGTRLTVV.

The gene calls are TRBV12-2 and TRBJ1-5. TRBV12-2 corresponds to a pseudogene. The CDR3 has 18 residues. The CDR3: CASRLRRIEAVSNQPQHF. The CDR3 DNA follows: TGTGCAAGTCGCTTAAGGCGAATAGAGGCGGTCTCCAATCAGCCCCAGCATTTT.

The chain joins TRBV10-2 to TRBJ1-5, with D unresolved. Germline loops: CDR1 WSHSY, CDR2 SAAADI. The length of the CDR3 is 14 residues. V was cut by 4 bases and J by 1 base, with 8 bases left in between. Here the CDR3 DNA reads TGCGCCAGCAGTGCCACCCAGAGCAATCAGCCCCAGCATTTT. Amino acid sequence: CASSATQSNQPQHF.